Sequencing of this T cell receptor beta chain was carried out in a study of memory CD4+ T cells and cytomegalovirus serostatus. Study-wide context: This sample comes from healthy Belgian adults, under 10 CMV seropositive, roughly 22 seronegative.

Remarks on this clone: Its antigen remains unidentified.

Whole-study findings and limits: A US-trained random forest predicted CMV serostatus with median AUC approximately 0.9.

Single viable CD3+CD4+CD8-CD45RO+ cells were sorted as the memory CD4+ T cells. In the source study's methods: Out-of-frame sequences were removed, leaving 2,204,828 distinct TCRbeta sequences. The repertoire was sequenced with immunoSEQ multiplex PCR; TCRdb's copy has only in-frame clones and lacks some. The D gene and trimming were derived from the DNA, and the V and J assignments and clone size from that table. This sample has some 95,000 clones, with under 90% found just once. This CDR3 has 13 amino acids. With 0 bases removed from V and 7 bases from J, the gap between germline ends came to 9 bases. Germline loops: CDR1 LGHNA, CDR2 YNFKEQ.

The clonotype was recovered from an adult in good health and CMV-seropositive. The sequenced sample consisted of memory CD4+ T cells from blood. This chain links TRBV4-2 with TRBJ1-1; D is undetermined. Here the CDR3 reads CASSQDGKDEAFF. CDR3 DNA: TGTGCCAGCAGCCAAGATGGAAAGGATGAAGCTTTCTTT.